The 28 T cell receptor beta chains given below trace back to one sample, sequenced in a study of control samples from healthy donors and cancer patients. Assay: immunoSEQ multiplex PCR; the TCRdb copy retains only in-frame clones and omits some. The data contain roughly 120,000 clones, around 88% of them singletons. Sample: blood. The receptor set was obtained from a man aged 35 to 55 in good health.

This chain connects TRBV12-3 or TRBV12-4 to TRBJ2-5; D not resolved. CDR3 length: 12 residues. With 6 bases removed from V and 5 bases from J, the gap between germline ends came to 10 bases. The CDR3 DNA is TGTGCCAGCAGACCGGACGAGGAGACCCAGTACTTC. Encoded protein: CASRPDEETQYF.

The CDR3 DNA reads as TGTGCCAGCAGCTTACCCACGGGGAGCACAGATACGCAGTATTTT. This codes for CASSLPTGSTDTQYF. The chain uses TRBV7-2 and TRBJ2-3, with D possibly TRBD2 on 5 matching bases. V shed 2 bases and J shed 0 bases, with 9 bases lying between them. Germline V gives CDR1 SGHTA, CDR2 FQGNSA. CDR3 size: 15 residues.

The CDR3 sequence: CASSLDLGGNTIYF. The CDR3 DNA reads TGCGCCAGCAGCCTAGACCTGGGGGGAAACACCATATATTTT. The chain is built from TRBV5-1 and TRBJ1-3; D uncertain. The CDR3 totals 14 residues. Trimming took 4 bases from V and 4 from J, leaving 12 bases between them. Germline CDR1 SGHRS, CDR2 YFSETQ. The full variable domain, rest sourced from reference TRBV5-1 and TRBJ1-3, is KAGVTQTPRYLIKTRGQQVTLSCSPISGHRSVSWYQQTPGQGLQFLFEYFSETQRNKGNFPGRFSGRQFSNSRSEMNVSTLELGDSALYLCASSLDLGGNTIYFGEGSWLTVV.

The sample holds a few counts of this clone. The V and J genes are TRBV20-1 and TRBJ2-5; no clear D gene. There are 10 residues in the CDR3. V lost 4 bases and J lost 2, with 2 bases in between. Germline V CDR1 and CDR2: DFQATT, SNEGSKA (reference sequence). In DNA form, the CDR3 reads TGCAGTGCTATACAAGAGACCCAGTACTTC. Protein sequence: CSAIQETQYF.

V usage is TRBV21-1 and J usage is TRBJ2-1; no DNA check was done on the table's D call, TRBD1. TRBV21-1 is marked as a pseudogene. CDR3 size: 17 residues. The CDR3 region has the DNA TGTGCCAGCAGAGAAAGGCAGGCCTACTCCTCCTACAATGAGCAGTTCTTC. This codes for CASRERQAYSSYNEQFF.

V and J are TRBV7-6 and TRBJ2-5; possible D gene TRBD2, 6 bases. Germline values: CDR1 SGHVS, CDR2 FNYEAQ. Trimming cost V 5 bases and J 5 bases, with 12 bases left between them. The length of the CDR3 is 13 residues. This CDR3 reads CASSPSSVETQYF. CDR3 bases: TGTGCCAGCAGCCCCTCTAGCGTGGAGACCCAGTACTTC.

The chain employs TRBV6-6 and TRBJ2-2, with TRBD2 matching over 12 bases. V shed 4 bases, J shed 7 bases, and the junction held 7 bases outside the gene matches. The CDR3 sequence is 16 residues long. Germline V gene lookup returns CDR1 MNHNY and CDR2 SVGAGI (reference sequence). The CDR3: CASSSTSGGPGGELFF. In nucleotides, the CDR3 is TGTGCCAGCAGTTCGACTAGCGGGGGACCCGGCGGGGAGCTGTTTTTT.

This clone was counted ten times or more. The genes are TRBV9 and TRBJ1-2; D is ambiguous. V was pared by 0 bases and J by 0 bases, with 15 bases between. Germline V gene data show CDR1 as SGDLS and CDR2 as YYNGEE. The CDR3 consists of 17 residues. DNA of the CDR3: TGTGCCAGCAGCGTAGGAATAGGGCAACGATCTAACTATGGCTACACCTTC. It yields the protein CASSVGIGQRSNYGYTF.

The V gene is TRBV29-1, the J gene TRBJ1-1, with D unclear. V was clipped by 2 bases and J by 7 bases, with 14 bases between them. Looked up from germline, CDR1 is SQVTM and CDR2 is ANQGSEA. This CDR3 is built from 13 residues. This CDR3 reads CSVERQWASEAFF. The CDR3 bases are TGCAGCGTTGAACGGCAGTGGGCTAGTGAAGCTTTCTTT.

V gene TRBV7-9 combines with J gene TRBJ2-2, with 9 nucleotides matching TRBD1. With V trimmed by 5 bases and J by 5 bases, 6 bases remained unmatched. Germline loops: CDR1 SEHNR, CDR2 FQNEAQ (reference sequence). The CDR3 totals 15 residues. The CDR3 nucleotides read TGTGCCAGCAGCCCTACAGGGGGCGGAACCGGGGAGCTGTTTTTT. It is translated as CASSPTGGGTGELFF.

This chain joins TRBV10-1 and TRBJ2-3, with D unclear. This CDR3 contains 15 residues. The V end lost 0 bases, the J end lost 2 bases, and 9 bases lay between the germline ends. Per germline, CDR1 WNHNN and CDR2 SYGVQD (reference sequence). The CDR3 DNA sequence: TGCGCCAGCAGTGAGTCGAGCACCTTCACAGATACGCAGTATTTT. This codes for CASSESSTFTDTQYF.

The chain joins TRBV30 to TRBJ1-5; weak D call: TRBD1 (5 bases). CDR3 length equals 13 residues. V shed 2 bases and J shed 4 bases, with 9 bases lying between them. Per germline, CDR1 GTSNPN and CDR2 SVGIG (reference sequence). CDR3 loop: CAWSQPGNQPQHF. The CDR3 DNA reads TGTGCCTGGAGTCAGCCAGGGAATCAGCCCCAGCATTTT.

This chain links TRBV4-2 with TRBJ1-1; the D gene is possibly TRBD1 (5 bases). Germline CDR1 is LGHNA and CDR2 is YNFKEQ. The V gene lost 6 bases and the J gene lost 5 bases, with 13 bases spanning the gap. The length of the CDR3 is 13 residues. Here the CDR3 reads CASSRRGGTEAFF. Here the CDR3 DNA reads TGTGCCAGCAGTCGGAGGGGTGGAACTGAAGCTTTCTTT.

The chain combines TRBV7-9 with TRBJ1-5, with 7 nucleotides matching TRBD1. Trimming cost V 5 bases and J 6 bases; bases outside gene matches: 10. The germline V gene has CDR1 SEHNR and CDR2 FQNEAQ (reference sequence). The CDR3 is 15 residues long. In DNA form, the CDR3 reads TGTGCCAGCAGCCCCGGGACAGCGGAGTTTCAGCCCCAGCATTTT. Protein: CASSPGTAEFQPQHF.

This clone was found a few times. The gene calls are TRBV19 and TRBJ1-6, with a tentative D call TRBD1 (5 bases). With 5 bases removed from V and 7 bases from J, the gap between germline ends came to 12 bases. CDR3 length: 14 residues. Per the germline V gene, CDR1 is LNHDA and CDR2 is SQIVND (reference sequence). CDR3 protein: CASSPRRGNSPLHF. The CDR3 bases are TGTGCCAGTAGTCCGCGCCGGGGGAATTCACCCCTCCACTTT.

The CDR3 bases are TGTGCCAGCACCCCGGACAGGGGGACTGAAGCTTTCTTT. It is translated as CASTPDRGTEAFF. This chain connects TRBV19 to TRBJ1-1, with TRBD1 identical over 10 bases. Trimming took 9 bases from V and 5 from J; bases not matched to a gene: 6. This CDR3 comprises 13 residues. The germline gives CDR1 LNHDA, CDR2 SQIVND (reference sequence).

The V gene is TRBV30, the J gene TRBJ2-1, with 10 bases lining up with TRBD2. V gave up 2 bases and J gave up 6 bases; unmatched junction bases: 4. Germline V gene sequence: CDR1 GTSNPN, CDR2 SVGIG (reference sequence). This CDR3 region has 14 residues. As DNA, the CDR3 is TGTGCCTGGAGTATGAGCGGGGGGGCCAATGAGCAGTTCTTC. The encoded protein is CAWSMSGGANEQFF.

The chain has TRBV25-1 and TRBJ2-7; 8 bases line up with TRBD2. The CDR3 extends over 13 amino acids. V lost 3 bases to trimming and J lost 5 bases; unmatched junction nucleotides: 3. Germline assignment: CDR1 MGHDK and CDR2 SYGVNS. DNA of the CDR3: TGTGCCAGCAGTGAGGCCGGGAGGGACGAGCAGTACTTC. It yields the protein CASSEAGRDEQYF.

CDR3 DNA sequence: TGTGCCAGCAGCCCGGGACAGGGACATAGCAATCAGCCCCAGCATTTT. Amino acid sequence: CASSPGQGHSNQPQHF. The chain combines TRBV5-4 with TRBJ1-5, with 9 bases fitting TRBD1. Per the germline V gene, CDR1 is SGHNT and CDR2 is YYREEE (reference sequence). The V and J ends lost 4 bases and 0 bases, in that order; junction bases with no gene match: 5. The CDR3 is made up of 16 amino acids.

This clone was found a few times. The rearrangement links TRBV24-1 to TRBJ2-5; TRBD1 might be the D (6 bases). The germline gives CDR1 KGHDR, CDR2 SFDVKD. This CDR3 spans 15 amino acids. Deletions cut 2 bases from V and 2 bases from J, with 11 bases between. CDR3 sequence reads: CATSDYRVGQETQYF. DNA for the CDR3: TGTGCCACCAGTGATTACAGGGTAGGGCAAGAGACCCAGTACTTC.

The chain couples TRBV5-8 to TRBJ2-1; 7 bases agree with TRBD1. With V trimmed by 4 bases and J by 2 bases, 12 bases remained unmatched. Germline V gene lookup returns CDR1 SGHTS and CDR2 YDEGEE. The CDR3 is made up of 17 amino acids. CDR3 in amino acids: CASSHRTPGQPYNEQFF. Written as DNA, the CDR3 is TGTGCCAGCAGCCACCGTACACCGGGACAGCCCTACAATGAGCAGTTCTTC.

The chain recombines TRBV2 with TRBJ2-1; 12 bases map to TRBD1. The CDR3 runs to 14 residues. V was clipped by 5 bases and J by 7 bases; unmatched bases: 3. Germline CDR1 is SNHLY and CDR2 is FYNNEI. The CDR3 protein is CASSLGQGANEQFF. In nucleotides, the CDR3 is TGTGCCAGCAGTCTGGGACAGGGGGCAAATGAGCAGTTCTTC.

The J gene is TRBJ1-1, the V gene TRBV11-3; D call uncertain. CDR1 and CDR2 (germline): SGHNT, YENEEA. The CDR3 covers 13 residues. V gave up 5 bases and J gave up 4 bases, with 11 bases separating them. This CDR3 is CASSQRGATEAFF. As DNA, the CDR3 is TGTGCCAGCAGCCAGAGAGGAGCCACTGAAGCTTTCTTT.

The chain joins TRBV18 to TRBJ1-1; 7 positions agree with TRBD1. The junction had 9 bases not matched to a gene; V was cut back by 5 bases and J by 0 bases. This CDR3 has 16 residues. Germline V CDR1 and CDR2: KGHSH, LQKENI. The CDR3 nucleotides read TGTGCCAGCTCAACGAAAAGACAGGGATTGAACACTGAAGCTTTCTTT. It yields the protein CASSTKRQGLNTEAFF.

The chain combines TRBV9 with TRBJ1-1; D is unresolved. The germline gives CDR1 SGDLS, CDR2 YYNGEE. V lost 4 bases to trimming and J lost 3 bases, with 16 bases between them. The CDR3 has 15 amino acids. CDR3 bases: TGTGCCAGCAGCCCCCGACGACTTCCAGACACTGAAGCTTTCTTT. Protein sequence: CASSPRRLPDTEAFF. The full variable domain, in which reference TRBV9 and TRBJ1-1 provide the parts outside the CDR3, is DSGVTQTPKHLITATGQRVTLRCSPRSGDLSVYWYQQSLDQGLQFLIQYYNGEERAKGNILERFSAQQFPDLHSELNLSSLELGDSALYFCASSPRRLPDTEAFFGQGTRLTVV.

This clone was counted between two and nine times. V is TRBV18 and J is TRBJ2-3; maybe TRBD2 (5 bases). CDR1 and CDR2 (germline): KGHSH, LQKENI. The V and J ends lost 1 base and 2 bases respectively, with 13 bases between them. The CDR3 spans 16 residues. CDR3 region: CASSPQSSGNTDTQYF. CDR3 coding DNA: TGTGCCAGCTCACCACAGTCGAGCGGAAACACAGATACGCAGTATTTT. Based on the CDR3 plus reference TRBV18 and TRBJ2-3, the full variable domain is NAGVMQNPRHLVRRRGQEARLRCSPMKGHSHVYWYRQLPEEGLKFMVYLQKENIIDESGMPKERFSAEFPKEGPSILRIQQVVRGDSAAYFCASSPQSSGNTDTQYFGPGTRLTVL.

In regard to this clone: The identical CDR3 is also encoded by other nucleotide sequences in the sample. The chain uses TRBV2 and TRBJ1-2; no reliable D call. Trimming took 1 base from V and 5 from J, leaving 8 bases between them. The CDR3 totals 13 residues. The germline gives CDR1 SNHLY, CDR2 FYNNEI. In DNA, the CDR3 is TGTGCCAGCAGTGAAGTCTCGATATATGGCTACACCTTC. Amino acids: CASSEVSIYGYTF.

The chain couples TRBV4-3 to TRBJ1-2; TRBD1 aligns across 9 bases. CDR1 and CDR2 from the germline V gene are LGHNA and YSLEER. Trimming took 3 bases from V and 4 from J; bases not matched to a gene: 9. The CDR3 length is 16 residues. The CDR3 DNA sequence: TGCGCCAGCAGCCAGCAGGTGGGACAGGGAGGCTATGGCTACACCTTC. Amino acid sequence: CASSQQVGQGGYGYTF.